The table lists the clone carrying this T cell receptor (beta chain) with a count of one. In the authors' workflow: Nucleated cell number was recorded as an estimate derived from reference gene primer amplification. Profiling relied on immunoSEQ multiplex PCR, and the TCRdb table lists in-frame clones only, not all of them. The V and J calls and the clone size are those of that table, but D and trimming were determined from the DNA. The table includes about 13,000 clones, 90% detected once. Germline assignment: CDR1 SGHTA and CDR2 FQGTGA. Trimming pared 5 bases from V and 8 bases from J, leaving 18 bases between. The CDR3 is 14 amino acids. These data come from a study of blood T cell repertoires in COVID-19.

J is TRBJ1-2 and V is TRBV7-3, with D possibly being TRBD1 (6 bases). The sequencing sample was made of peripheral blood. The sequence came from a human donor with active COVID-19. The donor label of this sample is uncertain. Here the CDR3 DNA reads TGTGCCAGCAGCCCAGAGGGACAAGGGTACGGCTACACCTTC. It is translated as CASSPEGQGYGYTF.